The clone carrying this T cell receptor beta chain was recorded only once. Its antigen is not known. CDR3 length: 16 residues. The V gene lost 0 bases and the J gene lost 0 bases, with 9 bases spanning the gap. The data stem from a study of blood T cells in healthy people across ages. Primed by a sample-barcoded 5' primer and a J-beta primer mix, a second PCR proceeded for 7 to 11 cycles. TCRdb re-called the 5' RACE reads through MiXCR, storing one row per CDR3 protein. Of approximately 820,000 distinct CDR3 sequences listed, around two fifths are singletons. Study-wide results and caveats: It was the long-lived donors that had more naive CD4+ cells and higher diversity than aged donors. Researchers said unsorted PBMCs prevented a conclusive naive versus antigen-experienced comparison.

Sequencing input: blood. This chain connects TRBV12-3 or TRBV12-4 to TRBJ1-5, with no clear D. The clonotype originates from a man in his fifties or sixties in good health. CDR3 in DNA: TGTGCCAGCAGTTTAGCCGGGGAAGATAGCAATCAGCCCCAGCATTTT. The encoded protein is CASSLAGEDSNQPQHF.